This T cell receptor (beta chain) derives from a study of cytomegalovirus exposure and HLA in healthy donors. V gave up 0 bases and J gave up 1 base; unmatched junction bases: 6. CDR3 length: 18 residues. Germline V gives CDR1 SEHNR, CDR2 FQNEAQ (reference sequence). PCR amplification relied on 60 Vbeta primers (plus 13 Jbeta primers). TCRdb's table, derived via immunoSEQ multiplex PCR, lists solely in-frame clones and lacks some. The sample carries tens of thousands of clones, about 83% recorded once. The receptor was isolated from a young woman in good health and CMV-seropositive. The gene calls are TRBV7-9 and TRBJ2-1; 10 bases align to TRBD2. Sequenced material: PBMCs. CDR3 in amino acids: CASSLASSGRGSYNEQFF. CDR3 bases: TGTGCCAGCAGCTTAGCGTCCAGCGGGAGGGGTTCCTACAATGAGCAGTTCTTC. Variable domain in full (rest from reference TRBV7-9 and TRBJ2-1): DTGVSQNPRHKITKRGQNVTFRCDPISEHNRLYWYRQTLGQGPEFLTYFQNEAQLEKSRLLSDRFSAERPKGSFSTLEIQRTEQGDSAMYLCASSLASSGRGSYNEQFFGPGTRLTVL.